These T cell receptor beta chains were read from a single sample in a study of memory CD8 T cells in hepatitis C reinfection. Sequencing was performed with immunoSEQ multiplex PCR; in TCRdb, only in-frame clones are kept and a portion is missing. Of some 44,000 clones in the sample, about 91% are singletons; the top ten hold 0.6% to 0.85%. Sequenced input: naive CD8+ T cells sorted from blood. The origin of the receptors is a man younger than 35 with hepatitis C virus infection. Each CDR3 is given with its conserved first and last residue. Each record gives: J gene, D gene, clone size, V gene, CDR3 DNA, CDR3 protein. The D gene is left open where the match is weak. Size values are once, few and many counts, or a class for expanded clones, and some rows have none.

j_call: TRBJ1-5
d_call: .
clone_size: .
v_call: TRBV28
cdr3_nt: TGTGCCAGCATCTCCGGGGGTTACAATCAGCCCCAGCATTTT
cdr3_aa: CASISGGYNQPQHF

j_call: TRBJ2-1
d_call: .
clone_size: once
v_call: TRBV27
cdr3_nt: TGTGCCAGCAGTTTTCGGGGTGGGAACTACTACAATGAGCAGTTCTTC
cdr3_aa: CASSFRGGNYYNEQFF

j_call: TRBJ2-2
d_call: .
clone_size: .
v_call: TRBV4-1
cdr3_nt: TGCGCCAGCAGCCAAGGGGCCTATAACACCGGGGAGCTGTTTTTT
cdr3_aa: CASSQGAYNTGELFF

j_call: TRBJ2-1
d_call: TRBD2
clone_size: .
v_call: TRBV4-1
cdr3_nt: TGCGCCAGCAGCCTCCGGACTAGCGGCAGCTCCTACAATGAGCAGTTCTTC
cdr3_aa: CASSLRTSGSSYNEQFF

j_call: TRBJ2-1
d_call: TRBD2
clone_size: .
v_call: TRBV27
cdr3_nt: TGTGCCAGCAGTTTATCGGGGACTAGATACAATGAGCAGTTCTTC
cdr3_aa: CASSLSGTRYNEQFF

j_call: TRBJ2-3
d_call: .
clone_size: .
v_call: TRBV21-1
cdr3_nt: TGTGCCAGCAGCACCTTTAGGAGGGGGCGGGTAGCAGATACGCAGTATTTT
cdr3_aa: CASSTFRRGRVADTQYF

j_call: TRBJ1-2
d_call: .
clone_size: .
v_call: TRBV9
cdr3_nt: TGTGCCAGCAGTCCCGGTTACAGTTCAAGCTATGGCTACACCTTC
cdr3_aa: CASSPGYSSSYGYTF

j_call: TRBJ2-1
d_call: .
clone_size: .
v_call: TRBV2
cdr3_nt: TGTGCCAGCAGTACCCCCCCGTTATCGGGATTCAATGAGCAGTTCTTC
cdr3_aa: CASSTPPLSGFNEQFF

j_call: TRBJ1-3
d_call: .
clone_size: .
v_call: TRBV5-4
cdr3_nt: TGTGCCAGCAGCTTGGTAGGGGGATCTAACACCATATATTTT
cdr3_aa: CASSLVGGSNTIYF

j_call: TRBJ2-7
d_call: TRBD1
clone_size: .
v_call: TRBV29-1
cdr3_nt: TGCAGCGCTCTGACAGGGAACTACGAGCAGTACTTC
cdr3_aa: CSALTGNYEQYF

j_call: TRBJ2-2
d_call: .
clone_size: .
v_call: TRBV7-7
cdr3_nt: TGTGCTAGCAGCCCAGGGTCCGGGGAGCTGTTTTTT
cdr3_aa: CASSPGSGELFF

j_call: TRBJ2-1
d_call: TRBD2
clone_size: .
v_call: TRBV4-1
cdr3_nt: TGCGCCAGCAGCCAAGATGGCCTAGCGGGGGGGCTGGGTGAGCAGTTCTTC
cdr3_aa: CASSQDGLAGGLGEQFF

j_call: TRBJ2-2
d_call: .
clone_size: .
v_call: TRBV6-5
cdr3_nt: TGTGCCAGCTCCTCGAACACCGGGGAGCTGTTTTTT
cdr3_aa: CASSSNTGELFF

j_call: TRBJ2-1
d_call: TRBD1
clone_size: .
v_call: TRBV7-9
cdr3_nt: TGTGCCAGCAGCAACTCCGGGACAGGGATTTCCTACAATGAGCAGTTCTTC
cdr3_aa: CASSNSGTGISYNEQFF

j_call: TRBJ2-1
d_call: TRBD2
clone_size: .
v_call: TRBV9
cdr3_nt: TGTGCCAGCAGCGTGAGCGGGGGGGGAATCTACAATGAGCAGTTCTTC
cdr3_aa: CASSVSGGGIYNEQFF

j_call: TRBJ1-1
d_call: .
clone_size: .
v_call: TRBV7-2
cdr3_nt: TGTGCCAGCAGCTGGGGCTTGACGGGGAACACTGAAGCTTTCTTT
cdr3_aa: CASSWGLTGNTEAFF

j_call: TRBJ2-3
d_call: TRBD2
clone_size: .
v_call: TRBV2
cdr3_nt: TGTGCCAGCAGTGAAGAAACTAGCGACTTCACAGATACGCAGTATTTT
cdr3_aa: CASSEETSDFTDTQYF

j_call: TRBJ2-3
d_call: TRBD1
clone_size: .
v_call: TRBV28
cdr3_nt: TGTGCCAGCAGTTACCACTTGACAGGGGAAACAGATACGCAGTATTTT
cdr3_aa: CASSYHLTGETDTQYF

j_call: TRBJ1-1
d_call: .
clone_size: .
v_call: TRBV7-9
cdr3_nt: TGTGCCAGCAGCTCTACGCTCACTGAAGCTTTCTTT
cdr3_aa: CASSSTLTEAFF

j_call: TRBJ2-7
d_call: .
clone_size: once
v_call: TRBV2
cdr3_nt: TGTGCCAGCAGCTCACTGGGCGGGGCAGGCTACGAGCAGTACTTC
cdr3_aa: CASSSLGGAGYEQYF

j_call: TRBJ1-5
d_call: .
clone_size: .
v_call: TRBV6-1
cdr3_nt: TGTGCCAGCAGTGTATACGGGACTTCAGTGGGTCAGCCCCAGCATTTT
cdr3_aa: CASSVYGTSVGQPQHF

j_call: TRBJ2-3
d_call: TRBD2
clone_size: .
v_call: TRBV7-9
cdr3_nt: TGTGCCAGCAGCTTAGCGCTAGCGGGGGTCACAGATACGCAGTATTTT
cdr3_aa: CASSLALAGVTDTQYF

j_call: TRBJ2-1
d_call: TRBD2
clone_size: .
v_call: TRBV5-4
cdr3_nt: TGTGCCAGCACCCCGGGCGCTAGCGGGGGGCCCTCCTACAATGAGCAGTTCTTC
cdr3_aa: CASTPGASGGPSYNEQFF

j_call: TRBJ2-1
d_call: .
clone_size: .
v_call: TRBV20-1
cdr3_nt: TGCAGTGCTAAGCTCAATGAGCAGTTCTTC
cdr3_aa: CSAKLNEQFF

j_call: TRBJ2-3
d_call: TRBD2
clone_size: .
v_call: TRBV11-2
cdr3_nt: TGTGCCAGCAGCTCAATCTCAGCGGGAGGTTCTACAGATACGCAGTATTTT
cdr3_aa: CASSSISAGGSTDTQYF

j_call: TRBJ2-7
d_call: TRBD2
clone_size: .
v_call: TRBV2
cdr3_nt: TGTGCCAGCAGTGACATTGGGACTAGCGGGAATTCCTACGAGCAGTACTTC
cdr3_aa: CASSDIGTSGNSYEQYF

j_call: TRBJ2-7
d_call: TRBD2
clone_size: .
v_call: TRBV27
cdr3_nt: TGTGCCAGCAGTCTAGCGGAGGCCTACGAGCAGTACTTC
cdr3_aa: CASSLAEAYEQYF

j_call: TRBJ2-3
d_call: .
clone_size: .
v_call: TRBV21-1
cdr3_nt: TGTGCCACCGTGAGGGAGGGGCGTACGCAGTATTTT
cdr3_aa: CATVREGRTQYF

j_call: TRBJ2-2
d_call: .
clone_size: .
v_call: TRBV6-5
cdr3_nt: TGTGCCAGCAGCTCCTCAACAGGGTACGCCGGGGAGCTGTTTTTT
cdr3_aa: CASSSSTGYAGELFF

j_call: TRBJ2-1
d_call: TRBD2
clone_size: .
v_call: TRBV7-9
cdr3_nt: TGTGCCAGCACCCCGCCGGGGGGTAGGTCCTACAATGAGCAGTTCTTC
cdr3_aa: CASTPPGGRSYNEQFF

j_call: TRBJ2-1
d_call: .
clone_size: once
v_call: TRBV7-6
cdr3_nt: TGTGCCAGCAGCTTCAACAATGAGCAGTTCTTC
cdr3_aa: CASSFNNEQFF

j_call: TRBJ2-5
d_call: .
clone_size: .
v_call: TRBV4-3
cdr3_nt: TGCGCCAGCAGCCAAGAGGTAGGGGATGAGACCCAGTACTTC
cdr3_aa: CASSQEVGDETQYF

j_call: TRBJ2-7
d_call: TRBD2
clone_size: .
v_call: TRBV29-1
cdr3_nt: TGCAGCGTTGAGGTCGGCGGGAGTCGGACCTACGAGCAGTACTTC
cdr3_aa: CSVEVGGSRTYEQYF

j_call: TRBJ1-4
d_call: TRBD1
clone_size: .
v_call: TRBV9
cdr3_nt: TGTGCCAGCAGCGGCGGGACAGGAGATTACGAAAAACTGTTTTTT
cdr3_aa: CASSGGTGDYEKLFF

j_call: TRBJ2-5
d_call: TRBD1
clone_size: .
v_call: TRBV28
cdr3_nt: TGTGCCAGCAGTTTAGCGGCAGGGGGCCGAGAGACCCAGTACTTC
cdr3_aa: CASSLAAGGRETQYF

j_call: TRBJ2-3
d_call: TRBD2
clone_size: .
v_call: TRBV11-2
cdr3_nt: TGTGCCAGCAGCTCGACTAGCGGGGGTCAGGCAGATACGCAGTATTTT
cdr3_aa: CASSSTSGGQADTQYF

j_call: TRBJ2-5
d_call: TRBD2
clone_size: .
v_call: TRBV6-5
cdr3_nt: TGTGCCAGCAGTTACGGGGGGGGGAGGGAGACCCAGTACTTC
cdr3_aa: CASSYGGGRETQYF

j_call: TRBJ1-1
d_call: .
clone_size: .
v_call: TRBV27
cdr3_nt: TGTGCCAGCAGTTTTGGACTAGAAGGGGCTGAAGCTTTCTTT
cdr3_aa: CASSFGLEGAEAFF

j_call: TRBJ2-5
d_call: .
clone_size: .
v_call: TRBV5-4
cdr3_nt: TGTGCCAGCAGCTTGGCGGTGGAAGAGACCCAGTACTTC
cdr3_aa: CASSLAVEETQYF

j_call: TRBJ2-3
d_call: TRBD2
clone_size: .
v_call: TRBV13
cdr3_nt: TGTGCCAGCAGCTTAGAAAAAGCTAGCGGGAGGGCCACAGATACGCAGTATTTT
cdr3_aa: CASSLEKASGRATDTQYF

j_call: TRBJ2-7
d_call: TRBD1
clone_size: .
v_call: TRBV28
cdr3_nt: TGTGCCAGCAGTCTCCGGACAGGGACTCCCTACGAGCAGTACTTC
cdr3_aa: CASSLRTGTPYEQYF

j_call: TRBJ1-1
d_call: TRBD1
clone_size: .
v_call: TRBV7-9
cdr3_nt: TGTGCCAGCAGCTTACAGGGGGACACTGAAGCTTTCTTT
cdr3_aa: CASSLQGDTEAFF

j_call: TRBJ2-3
d_call: TRBD2
clone_size: .
v_call: TRBV5-1
cdr3_nt: TGCGCCAGCAGCTTGGGGTTACTAGCGGGAGTGACAGATACGCAGTATTTT
cdr3_aa: CASSLGLLAGVTDTQYF

j_call: TRBJ2-7
d_call: .
clone_size: .
v_call: TRBV5-6
cdr3_nt: TGTGCCAGCAGCTGGGGAAGCGGGGAGCAGTACTTC
cdr3_aa: CASSWGSGEQYF

j_call: TRBJ1-1
d_call: TRBD1
clone_size: .
v_call: TRBV19
cdr3_nt: TGTGCCAGTAGTATCGGACAGGGGAACACTGAAGCTTTCTTT
cdr3_aa: CASSIGQGNTEAFF

j_call: TRBJ1-3
d_call: TRBD1
clone_size: .
v_call: TRBV7-9
cdr3_nt: TGTGCCAGCAGCTGGACCGGGACAGGGGTGTCTGGAAACACCATATATTTT
cdr3_aa: CASSWTGTGVSGNTIYF

j_call: TRBJ1-2
d_call: .
clone_size: once
v_call: TRBV2
cdr3_nt: TGTGCCAGCAGGGGGGACACCTATGGCTACACCTTC
cdr3_aa: CASRGDTYGYTF

j_call: TRBJ2-4
d_call: .
clone_size: .
v_call: TRBV2
cdr3_nt: TGTGCCAGCAGTGAAGCGCTTACGCGGGGGCTTCGAAACATTCAGTACTTC
cdr3_aa: CASSEALTRGLRNIQYF